What follows are 15 T cell receptor beta chains derived from one specimen sequenced in a study of blood T cell repertoires in COVID-19. The data were produced by immunoSEQ multiplex PCR, yet TCRdb's version contains in-frame clones alone and is incomplete. The table has approximately 290,000 clones, 90% seen once. Input material: PBMCs or T cells enriched from blood (not recorded which). Receptors were obtained from a woman under 30 with acute COVID-19.

This clone was seen only a few times. The chain carries TRBV7-9 and TRBJ2-7; tentative D call: TRBD2 (7 bases). Germline lookup yields CDR1 SEHNR and CDR2 FQNEAQ (reference sequence). The length of the CDR3 is 14 residues. The ends were cut back, 5 bases at V and 9 bases at J, with 20 bases in the middle. CDR3 DNA sequence: TGTGCCAGCAGCCCAGACGGGGGCGGGAGTCCGCAGTACTTC. Encoded protein: CASSPDGGGSPQYF.

This clone was counted only a few times. The genes are TRBV19 and TRBJ1-1, with no clear D. Germline V gene data show CDR1 as LNHDA and CDR2 as SQIVND (reference sequence). With 10 bases removed from V and 0 bases from J, the gap between germline ends came to 15 bases. The CDR3 sequence is 14 residues long. Here the CDR3 DNA reads TGTGCCACCAAGACTTCCTCAATGAACACTGAAGCTTTCTTT. It yields the protein CATKTSSMNTEAFF.

This rearrangement joins TRBV28 to TRBJ1-2; D remains unclear. The ends were cut back, 4 bases at V and 5 bases at J, with 14 bases in the middle. CDR3 length equals 14 residues. Germline loops: CDR1 MDHEN, CDR2 SYDVKM. The CDR3 is CASSSPGILYGYTF. In DNA form, the CDR3 reads TGTGCCAGCAGTTCCCCCGGGATATTATATGGCTACACCTTC.

The chain uses TRBV11-2 and TRBJ1-1, with TRBD1 identical over 7 bases. Germline V gene sequence: CDR1 SGHAT, CDR2 FQNNGV. CDR3 length equals 17 residues. V shed 3 bases, J shed 1 base, and the junction held 11 bases outside the gene matches. The DNA of the CDR3 is TGTGCCAGCAGCTTGGGACAGTTGGCGGTAGGGAACACTGAAGCTTTCTTT. Residues: CASSLGQLAVGNTEAFF.

The CDR3, as DNA: TGTGCCAGTCTTTATAACACTGAAGCTTTCTTT. Translating it yields CASLYNTEAFF. The genes are TRBV2 and TRBJ1-1; D unclear. This CDR3 spans 11 amino acids. The V end lost 9 bases, the J end lost 2 bases, and 7 bases lay between the germline ends. CDR1 and CDR2 from the germline V gene are SNHLY and FYNNEI.

The rearrangement joins TRBV27 to TRBJ2-5; 10 bases are shared with TRBD2. Germline CDR1 and CDR2: MNHEY and SMNVEV (reference sequence). Trimming took 7 bases from V and 5 from J; bases not matched to a gene: 7. The CDR3 covers 14 residues. The CDR3 nucleotides are TGTGCCAGCACTCGAGCGGGAGGGGGGGAGACCCAGTACTTC. Protein sequence: CASTRAGGGETQYF.

The gene calls are TRBV11-3 and TRBJ1-2; TRBD1 matches 11 bases. Germline CDR1 is SGHNT and CDR2 is YENEEA. With 1 base clipped from V and 2 bases from J, the junction kept 6 bases outside the gene matches. This CDR3 contains 17 residues. CDR3 DNA sequence: TGTGCCAGCAGCTTAGCCCGGGGACAGGGGGGAAACTATGGCTACACCTTC. Its translation: CASSLARGQGGNYGYTF.

This clone was detected once. The V gene is TRBV12-3 or TRBV12-4, the J gene TRBJ2-5; perhaps TRBD2 as D (5 bases). V was pared by 1 base and J by 5 bases, with 8 bases between. This CDR3 is built from 13 residues. CDR3 DNA sequence: TGTGCCAGCAGTTTAGGACGGAGGGAGACCCAGTACTTC. Translation: CASSLGRRETQYF.

This chain connects TRBV9 to TRBJ2-1; TRBD1 agrees at 8 bases. V was pared by 0 bases and J by 5 bases, with 4 bases of the junction left unmatched. CDR1 and CDR2 (germline): SGDLS, YYNGEE. The length of the CDR3 is 15 residues. The CDR3 DNA sequence: TGTGCCAGCAGCGTAGGGCAGGGGGCGCACAATGAGCAGTTCTTC. Protein: CASSVGQGAHNEQFF.

The gene calls are TRBV18 and TRBJ1-1; tentative D call: TRBD1 (5 bases). Germline V lookup: CDR1 KGHSH, CDR2 LQKENI. This CDR3 is built from 16 residues. V was cut by 2 bases and J by 4 bases, with 17 bases left in between. CDR3 DNA: TGTGCCAGCTCACCAGTGCAGGGATACATGGGCACTGAAGCTTTCTTT. It is translated as CASSPVQGYMGTEAFF.

The chain couples TRBV27 to TRBJ1-6; D might be TRBD1 (6 bases). V dropped 3 bases and J dropped 7 bases, with 16 bases sitting between them. The CDR3 length is 16 residues. CDR1 is MNHEY, CDR2 SMNVEV, per germline (reference sequence). DNA of the CDR3: TGTGCCAGCAGTTTTGGGACCCCAGGGGACAATTCACCCCTCCACTTT. This encodes CASSFGTPGDNSPLHF.

The CDR3 DNA follows: TGTGCCAGCTCACCAGTCGGACTAGTAGGGAGCTCCTACAATGAGCAGTTCTTC. This encodes CASSPVGLVGSSYNEQFF. The rearrangement joins TRBV18 to TRBJ2-1, with 7 bases aligning to TRBD2. The V segment lost 2 bases and the J segment 0 bases; nucleotides outside the gene matches: 10. The CDR3 has 18 amino acids. Germline CDR1 and CDR2: KGHSH and LQKENI.

As regards this clone: Given a much more abundant clone one base away, this may be a read error. The rearrangement links TRBV27 to TRBJ1-3, with TRBD1 matching 8 bases. The CDR3 is 14 residues long. Per germline, CDR1 MNHEY and CDR2 SMNVEV (reference sequence). With V trimmed by 6 bases and J by 2 bases, 3 bases remained unmatched. The CDR3 region has the DNA TGTGCCAGCAGGCCACAGGGGGCTGGAAACACCATATATTTT. This sequence encodes CASRPQGAGNTIYF.

J is TRBJ1-5 and V is TRBV7-9; tentative D call: TRBD1 (6 bases). CDR1 and CDR2 (germline): SEHNR, FQNEAQ (reference sequence). Trimming removed 5 bases at V and 6 bases at J, with 17 bases between. The CDR3 has 15 amino acids. The CDR3: CASSGGQGAIQPQHF. The CDR3 nucleotides are TGTGCCAGCAGCGGGGGACAAGGGGCCATTCAGCCCCAGCATTTT.

This clone has a handful of counts. The gene calls are TRBV1 and TRBJ1-3; no check of the table's D call, TRBD1, against the DNA was made. TRBV1 is recorded as a pseudogene. This CDR3 comprises 15 residues. CDR3 in DNA: TGCACCAGCAGCCAATCACACAGCTCTGGAAACACCATATATTTT. This codes for CTSSQSHSSGNTIYF.